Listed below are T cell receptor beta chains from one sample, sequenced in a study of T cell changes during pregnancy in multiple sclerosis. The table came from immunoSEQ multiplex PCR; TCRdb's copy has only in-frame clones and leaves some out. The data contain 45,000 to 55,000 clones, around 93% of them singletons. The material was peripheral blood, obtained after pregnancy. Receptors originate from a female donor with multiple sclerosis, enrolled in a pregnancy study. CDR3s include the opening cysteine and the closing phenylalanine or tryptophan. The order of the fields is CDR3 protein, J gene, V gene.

CASSQGILAGDSYEQYF | TRBJ2-7 | TRBV4-1
CASSQRQGSRNEQYF | TRBJ2-7 | TRBV5-1
CASSLRVANTGELFF | TRBJ2-2 | TRBV4-1
CASSFILDRGAFF | TRBJ1-1 | TRBV5-8
CASTDIQGLGYTF | TRBJ1-2 | TRBV6-6
CASSGNRGSSYEQYF | TRBJ2-7 | TRBV4-3
CASSLQGRGETQYF | TRBJ2-5 | TRBV13
CASRGIAGGREQYF | TRBJ2-7 | TRBV11-2
CASSLPGQSTDTQYF | TRBJ2-3 | TRBV9
CASSQAAVRTGELFF | TRBJ2-2 | TRBV4-3
CSMEDRGGEQYF | TRBJ2-7 | TRBV29-1
CASSLLTSYGYTF | TRBJ1-2 | TRBV19
CASSSTGRMNTEAFF | TRBJ1-1 | TRBV11-2
CASSPLTSGGTLEYF | TRBJ2-5 | TRBV7-2
CASMGAGQETQYF | TRBJ2-5 | TRBV10-2